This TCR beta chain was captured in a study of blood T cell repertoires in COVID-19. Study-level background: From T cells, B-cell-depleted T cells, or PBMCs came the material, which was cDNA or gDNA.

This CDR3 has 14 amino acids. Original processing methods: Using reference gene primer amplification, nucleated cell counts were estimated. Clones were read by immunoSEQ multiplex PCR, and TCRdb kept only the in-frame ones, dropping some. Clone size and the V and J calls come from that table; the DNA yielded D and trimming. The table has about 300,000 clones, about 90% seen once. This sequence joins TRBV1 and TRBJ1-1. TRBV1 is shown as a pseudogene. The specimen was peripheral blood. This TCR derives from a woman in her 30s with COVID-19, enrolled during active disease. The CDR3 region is CTSSRWRGRPEAFF. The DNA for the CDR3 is TGCACCAGCAGCCGGTGGAGGGGACGGCCTGAAGCTTTCTTT.